What follows are 30 T cell receptor beta chains derived from one specimen sequenced in a study of T cell responses to AZD1222 COVID-19 vaccine. Sequencing was performed with immunoSEQ multiplex PCR; in TCRdb, only in-frame clones are kept and a portion is missing. The repertoire holds 90,000 to 110,000 clones, with roughly 87% as singletons. This specimen consisted of peripheral blood, obtained on day 0 of AZD1222 vaccination. Receptor source: an adult in good health.

The CDR3 loop reads CASSDGTSGIFSYNEQFF. For the CDR3, the DNA is TGTGCCAGCAGCGACGGGACTAGCGGGATTTTTTCCTACAATGAGCAGTTCTTC. V gene TRBV7-9 combines with J gene TRBJ2-1; 13 positions match TRBD2. CDR1 SEHNR and CDR2 FQNEAQ come from the germline V gene (reference sequence). The J segment lost 1 base and the V segment lost 5 bases, leaving 8 bases of the junction unmatched. The CDR3 length is 18 residues. Full variable domain (outside the CDR3, taken from reference TRBV7-9 and TRBJ2-1): DTGVSQNPRHKITKRGQNVTFRCDPISEHNRLYWYRQTLGQGPEFLTYFQNEAQLEKSRLLSDRFSAERPKGSFSTLEIQRTEQGDSAMYLCASSDGTSGIFSYNEQFFGPGTRLTVL.

The table lists this clone with a few counts. The chain uses TRBV7-2 and TRBJ1-1, with D perhaps matching TRBD1 (5 bases). This CDR3 contains 15 residues. Trimming took off 0 bases at V and 0 bases at J, with 8 bases between the two ends. CDR1 SGHTA and CDR2 FQGNSA come from the germline V gene. In DNA, the CDR3 is TGTGCCAGCAGCTTAGCTTCGACAGTGAACACTGAAGCTTTCTTT. It is translated as CASSLASTVNTEAFF.

This chain links TRBV30 with TRBJ1-2, with a possible D match to TRBD1 (6 bases). The CDR3 loop spans 13 amino acids. The V end lost 3 bases, the J end lost 8 bases, and 16 bases lay between the germline ends. The germline CDR1 and CDR2 sequences are GTSNPN and SVGIG (reference sequence). This CDR3 reads CAWRLDRYKGYTF. CDR3 nucleotide sequence: TGTGCCTGGAGACTCGACAGGTATAAGGGCTACACCTTC.

This CDR3 reads CASSQARTVNTEAFF. The DNA for the CDR3 is TGCGCCAGCAGCCAAGCGCGGACAGTAAACACTGAAGCTTTCTTT. The rearrangement links TRBV4-1 to TRBJ1-1, with D maybe TRBD1 (6 bases). Trimming removed 1 base from V and 2 bases from J, with 11 bases in between. CDR1 and CDR2 from the germline V gene are MGHRA and YSYEKL. The CDR3 is 15 amino acids.

The chain uses TRBV5-4 and TRBJ2-3; perhaps D is TRBD1 or TRBD2 (5 bases each). The CDR3 has 15 amino acids. From germline, CDR1 is SGHNT and CDR2 YYREEE (reference sequence). V gave up 4 bases and J gave up 5 bases, with 17 bases separating them. Here the CDR3 reads CASSTQGLALDTQYF. The CDR3 DNA reads as TGTGCCAGCAGCACCCAGGGCCTAGCTTTAGATACGCAGTATTTT.

The chain employs TRBV19 and TRBJ1-3, with 7 bases aligning to TRBD1. Germline V gene sequence: CDR1 LNHDA, CDR2 SQIVND (reference sequence). V lost 8 bases, J lost 0 bases, and 4 bases stayed unmatched. The CDR3 consists of 14 residues. CDR3 amino acids: CASLTGSSGNTIYF. CDR3 DNA: TGTGCCAGTTTGACAGGGAGCTCTGGAAACACCATATATTTT.

The chain is built from TRBV18 and TRBJ1-2; TRBD1 matches at 11 bases. Germline loops: CDR1 KGHSH, CDR2 LQKENI. The junction had 5 bases not matched to a gene; V was cut back by 5 bases and J by 6 bases. There are 14 residues in the CDR3. The CDR3 reads CASSIRTGGDGYTF. The CDR3 DNA reads TGTGCCAGCTCAATCCGGACAGGGGGCGATGGCTACACCTTC.

V usage is TRBV28 and J usage is TRBJ1-2; 12 bases map to TRBD1. The length of the CDR3 is 16 residues. V shed 4 bases, J shed 6 bases, and the junction held 9 bases outside the gene matches. Germline CDR1 MDHEN, CDR2 SYDVKM. The CDR3 is CASSSAGTGGFNGYTF. The CDR3 nucleotides read TGTGCCAGCAGTTCCGCCGGGACAGGGGGCTTCAATGGCTACACCTTC.

This rearrangement joins TRBV6-5 to TRBJ1-1; tentative D call: TRBD1 (5 bases). V lost 5 bases, J lost 11 bases, and 18 bases lay in between. From germline, CDR1 is MNHEY and CDR2 SVGAGI. This CDR3 has 13 residues. The CDR3: CASSRTTQTLAFF. CDR3 nucleotide sequence: TGTGCCAGCAGTCGGACAACACAGACGTTGGCTTTCTTT.

The rearrangement uses TRBV6-2 or TRBV6-3 and TRBJ2-3, with TRBD2 matching 14 bases. This CDR3 is 16 amino acids long. The germline CDR1 and CDR2 sequences are MNHEY and SVGEGT. Losses at the gene ends were 6 bases for V and 6 bases for J; bases not matched to a gene: 8. CDR3 nucleotide sequence: TGTGCCAGCAGCTCGACTAGCGGGAGGGCTTTGGATACGCAGTATTTT. Its protein is CASSSTSGRALDTQYF.

V is TRBV28 and J is TRBJ1-2, with TRBD1 matching 8 bases. V gave up 6 bases and J gave up 5 bases; unmatched junction bases: 5. There are 13 residues in the CDR3. Germline V gene data show CDR1 as MDHEN and CDR2 as SYDVKM. As DNA, the CDR3 is TGTGCCAGCAGGTTCGGACAGGGTTATGGCTACACCTTC. This codes for CASRFGQGYGYTF.

The CDR3 DNA sequence: TGCGCCAGCAGAGATAGCGGGGGCGGGGCCGGGGAGCTGTTTTTT. Residues: CASRDSGGGAGELFF. The J gene is TRBJ2-2, the V gene TRBV4-1; 9 bases line up with TRBD2. V dropped 6 bases and J dropped 6; count of bases not matched to a gene: 8. From germline, CDR1 is MGHRA and CDR2 YSYEKL. The CDR3 consists of 15 residues.

CDR3 amino acids: CASSIDGRVGNNSPLHF. The DNA for the CDR3 is TGTGCCAGTAGTATAGATGGGCGAGTGGGGAATAATTCACCCCTCCACTTT. This chain links TRBV19 with TRBJ1-6; D is unclear. This CDR3 is 17 amino acids long. From germline, CDR1 is LNHDA and CDR2 SQIVND (reference sequence). The V and J ends lost 0 bases and 5 bases respectively, with 14 bases between them.

This chain joins TRBV2 and TRBJ1-5; TRBD1 might be the D (6 bases). The CDR3 has 13 residues. Germline CDR1 is SNHLY and CDR2 is FYNNEI. The V end was cut by 5 bases, the J end by 4 bases, with 9 bases between. The CDR3 region has the DNA TGTGCCAGCAGTCTGACAGGTAATCAGCCCCAGCATTTT. It specifies CASSLTGNQPQHF.

As concerns this clone: The junction departs from germline at one end; a sequencing error may be responsible. The rearrangement joins TRBV3-1 (or the pseudogene TRBV3-2) to TRBJ2-1; 7 bases are shared with TRBD2. This CDR3 is 13 amino acids long. Per germline, CDR1 LGHDT and CDR2 YNNKEL (reference sequence). This chain's CDR3 is CASSPEFGGELFF. CDR3 nucleotides: TGTGCCAGCAGCCCCGAGTTTGGGGGGGAGCTGTTCTTC.

V gene TRBV5-6 combines with J gene TRBJ1-3; TRBD1 matches at 7 bases. The V gene end was trimmed by 3 bases and the J gene end by 2 bases; junction bases not matched to a gene: 17. The germline CDR1 and CDR2 sequences are SGHDT and YYEEEE. This CDR3 is built from 19 residues. CDR3 residues: CASSSTTEDRQTAGNTIYF. The CDR3 DNA reads TGTGCCAGCAGCTCCACAACCGAGGACAGGCAGACGGCTGGAAACACCATATATTTT.

The chain carries TRBV9 and TRBJ1-2; D is uncertain. V lost 0 bases, J lost 0 bases, and 9 bases lay in between. Germline CDR1 and CDR2: SGDLS and YYNGEE. The CDR3 spans 15 residues. CDR3 DNA sequence: TGTGCCAGCAGCGTAGCCCCGAGGACTAACTATGGCTACACCTTC. Its protein product is CASSVAPRTNYGYTF.

This clone occurred many times. The chain has TRBV4-2 and TRBJ1-2; possibly TRBD1 for D (5 bases). CDR1 and CDR2 from the germline V gene are LGHNA and YNFKEQ. The CDR3 covers 16 residues. V lost 3 bases to trimming and J lost 3 bases, with 17 bases between them. The CDR3 protein is CASSQSYGRDDYGYTF. For the CDR3, the DNA is TGTGCCAGCAGCCAGTCCTACGGACGGGACGACTATGGCTACACCTTC.

The rearrangement uses TRBV10-3 and TRBJ2-1; 16 bases map to TRBD2. The CDR3 runs to 17 residues. The V segment lost 10 bases and the J segment 12 bases; nucleotides outside the gene matches: 18. CDR1 is ENHRY and CDR2 is SYGVKD in the germline V gene. The CDR3 here is CATTGTSGRAKPRAQFF. Here the CDR3 DNA reads TGTGCCACTACCGGGACTAGCGGGAGGGCCAAACCCCGAGCGCAGTTCTTC.

This clone was observed a few times. V and J are TRBV19 and TRBJ2-1; 13 nucleotides agree with TRBD2. CDR1 is LNHDA and CDR2 is SQIVND in the germline V gene (reference sequence). V was clipped by 4 bases and J by 4 bases; unmatched bases: 4. The CDR3 is 16 amino acids. The CDR3 coding sequence is TGTGCCAGTAGTAGGACTAGCGGGAGTTTTTACAATGAGCAGTTCTTC. Translated: CASSRTSGSFYNEQFF.

This chain connects TRBV7-9 to TRBJ2-7; either TRBD1 or TRBD2 may fit D (5 bases each). Germline CDR1 SEHNR, CDR2 FQNEAQ (reference sequence). Between the trimmed V and J ends, which lost 8 bases and 1 base, there was a span of 15 bases. The CDR3 loop spans 14 amino acids. The CDR3 nucleotides read TGTGCCAGCGGGGGTTTGTCGGGGTCCTACGAGCAGTACTTC. As protein: CASGGLSGSYEQYF.

The gene calls are TRBV7-9 and TRBJ1-1; a possible D gene is TRBD1 (6 bases). With 5 bases removed from V and 6 bases from J, the gap between germline ends came to 13 bases. Germline V gene lookup returns CDR1 SEHNR and CDR2 FQNEAQ (reference sequence). The CDR3 spans 13 residues. CDR3 sequence (DNA): TGTGCCAGCAGCCGTCTCGGGGGCGCTGAAGCTTTCTTT. Protein sequence: CASSRLGGAEAFF.

With respect to this clone: Sequence at one end of the junction differs from germline and may be a read error. The chain has TRBV18 and TRBJ1-6; 9 nucleotides align to TRBD1. This CDR3 contains 12 residues. Germline-derived CDR1 and CDR2 are KGHSH and LQKENI. CDR3 bases: TGTGCCAGCTCACCAGGACAGGGGTCGCTTGTCTTT. This sequence encodes CASSPGQGSLVF. Looking up the rest from reference TRBV18 and TRBJ1-6 gives the full variable domain: NAGVMQNPRHLVRRRGQEARLRCSPMKGHSHVYWYRQLPEEGLKFMVYLQKENIIDESGMPKERFSAEFPKEGPSILRIQQVVRGDSAAYFCASSPGQGSLVFGNGTRLTVT.

The rearrangement links TRBV4-3 to TRBJ1-2; TRBD1 might be the D (5 bases). Trimming took 2 bases from V and 5 from J, leaving 15 bases between them. The CDR3 runs to 15 residues. In germline, CDR1 is LGHNA, CDR2 YSLEER. As DNA, the CDR3 is TGCGCCAGCAGCCAACGTCCCGGGACTTCTTATGGCTACACCTTC. Translated: CASSQRPGTSYGYTF.

The chain combines TRBV7-2 with TRBJ2-7; tentative D call: TRBD1 (6 bases). CDR1 is SGHTA and CDR2 is FQGNSA in the germline V gene. With 1 base removed from V and 2 bases from J, the gap between germline ends came to 9 bases. CDR3 length equals 14 residues. CDR3 region: CASSLGTATYEQYF. In nucleotides, the CDR3 is TGTGCCAGCAGCTTAGGGACAGCCACCTACGAGCAGTACTTC.

The genes are TRBV19 and TRBJ2-5; 9 nucleotides match TRBD2. Trimming at V came to 7 bases and at J to 2 bases, leaving 8 bases not matched to a gene. CDR1 and CDR2 (germline): LNHDA, SQIVND (reference sequence). CDR3 length: 15 amino acids. The CDR3 region is CASTARAGGQETQYF. CDR3 DNA sequence: TGTGCCAGTACCGCGAGAGCGGGGGGACAAGAGACCCAGTACTTC.

The chain links TRBV30 to TRBJ1-5; D might be TRBD1 (5 bases). CDR1 and CDR2 (germline): GTSNPN, SVGIG (reference sequence). The CDR3 is 13 residues long. The ends were cut back, 1 base at V and 5 bases at J, with 9 bases in the middle. The CDR3 protein is CAWSGQGDQPQHF. CDR3 DNA: TGTGCCTGGAGTGGTCAGGGCGATCAGCCCCAGCATTTT.

The V gene is TRBV5-4, the J gene TRBJ2-7; TRBD1 matches at 8 bases. Trimming cost V 1 base and J 6 bases; bases outside gene matches: 6. The CDR3 extends over 14 amino acids. The germline CDR1 and CDR2 sequences are SGHNT and YYREEE (reference sequence). As DNA, the CDR3 is TGTGCCAGCAGCTTGACAGGGGGTGGGTCCGAGCAGTACTTC. Amino acid sequence: CASSLTGGGSEQYF.

The V gene is TRBV10-3, the J gene TRBJ1-1, with TRBD1 matching 7 bases. V trimming: 0 bases; J trimming: 4 bases; junction bases outside the gene matches: 5. The germline V gene has CDR1 ENHRY and CDR2 SYGVKD. This CDR3 spans 15 amino acids. As DNA, the CDR3 is TGTGCCATCAGTGAGTCTCGAGGGGGCGTCACTGAAGCTTTCTTT. Its translation is CAISESRGGVTEAFF.

The V and J genes are TRBV7-8 and TRBJ2-1; D perhaps matches TRBD1 (7 bases). There are 15 residues in the CDR3. The germline CDR1 and CDR2 sequences are SGHVS and FQNEAQ. Between the trimmed V and J ends, which lost 5 bases and 4 bases, there was a span of 15 bases. CDR3 DNA sequence: TGTGCCAGCAGCCCCCGGCAGGGGGGTTACAATGAGCAGTTCTTC. This translates into CASSPRQGGYNEQFF. The full variable domain, completed using reference TRBV7-8 and TRBJ2-1, is GAGVSQSPRYKVAKRGQDVALRCDPISGHVSLFWYQQALGQGPEFLTYFQNEAQLDKSGLPSDRFFAERPEGSVSTLKIQRTQQEDSAVYLCASSPRQGGYNEQFFGPGTRLTVL.